A selection of T cell receptor beta chains follows, all from one sample in a study of a mutant IDH1 vaccine in newly diagnosed glioma. Measured with immunoSEQ multiplex PCR; TCRdb has only the in-frame clones, and not every one. The data show over 45,000 clones, with about 86% seen just once and approximately 7.4% held by the top ten. Their specific antigens are unknown. Here the sequenced sample was PBMCs, taken from a glioma patient whose treatment included an IDH1 peptide vaccine. These receptors were obtained from a woman in her 50s with glioma. Each CDR3 is given with its conserved first and last residue. D genes are given only for firm matches. Only part of the rows carry a size: once, few, many, or a class if the clone is expanded.

d_call	v_call	j_call	clone_size	cdr3_aa	cdr3_nt
.	TRBV4-3	TRBJ1-2	.	CASSIARGPSPSYTF	TGCGCCAGCAGCATAGCTCGGGGGCCGTCTCCAAGCTACACCTTC
TRBD2	TRBV6-5	TRBJ2-7	.	CASSYGSSGGYEQYF	TGTGCCAGCAGTTACGGTTCTAGCGGGGGGTACGAGCAGTACTTC
TRBD2	TRBV9	TRBJ2-3	.	CASSVGLAGTLQRTDTQYF	TGTGCCAGCAGCGTAGGACTAGCGGGGACTCTGCAACGCACAGATACGCAGTATTTT
.	TRBV15	TRBJ1-2	.	CATSRDKVNRAQYTF	TGTGCCACCAGCAGAGATAAAGTTAACAGGGCTCAATACACCTTC
.	TRBV4-1	TRBJ1-2	.	CASSHLGYGYTF	TGCGCCAGCAGCCACTTAGGGTATGGCTACACCTTC
.	TRBV27	TRBJ2-3	.	CASSYQNADTQYF	TGTGCCAGCAGTTACCAAAATGCAGATACGCAGTATTTT
.	TRBV2	TRBJ2-2	.	CASSEAGTGELFF	TGTGCCAGCAGTGAAGCGGGCACCGGGGAGCTGTTTTTT
.	TRBV7-9	TRBJ1-5	.	CASSSGGASNQPQHF	TGTGCCAGCAGCTCCGGAGGGGCCAGCAATCAGCCCCAGCATTTT
.	TRBV19	TRBJ1-2	.	CASSIDRGAGYGYTF	TGTGCCAGTAGTATAGACAGGGGCGCGGGCTATGGCTACACCTTC
.	TRBV27	TRBJ2-2	few	CASSLSAGELFF	TGTGCCAGCAGTTTATCGGCCGGGGAGCTGTTTTTT
.	TRBV19	TRBJ1-6	few	CASSITGEDSPLHF	TGTGCCAGTAGTATAACCGGGGAGGACTCACCCCTCCACTTT
TRBD1	TRBV27	TRBJ1-6	few	CASQRQGGNSPLHF	TGTGCCAGCCAACGACAGGGGGGGAATTCACCCCTCCACTTT
.	TRBV30	TRBJ1-4	few	CAWSGPVNEKLFF	TGTGCCTGGAGTGGACCGGTCAATGAAAAACTGTTTTTT
.	TRBV7-2	TRBJ2-5	.	CASSPMRYLQETQYF	TGTGCCAGCAGCCCCATGCGCTACCTCCAAGAGACCCAGTACTTC
.	TRBV5-4	TRBJ1-2	.	CASSPVPQNYGYTF	TGTGCCAGCAGCCCTGTTCCTCAGAACTATGGCTACACCTTC
TRBD1	TRBV18	TRBJ1-2	.	CASSPGQGDYGYTF	TGTGCCAGCTCACCGGGACAGGGGGATTATGGCTACACCTTC